A selection of T cell receptor beta chains follows, all from one sample in a study of blood T cell repertoires in COVID-19. The method was immunoSEQ multiplex PCR; TCRdb's version includes in-frame clones alone and lacks a portion of them. The repertoire consists of some 300,000 clones, with roughly nine tenths occurring once and the leading ten covering 2.5% to 3%. Sequencing was done on a sample of PBMCs or T cells enriched from blood (not recorded which). The receptors come from a woman between 45 and 60 years old who had been exposed to COVID-19. The CDR3 runs from the conserved cysteine through the conserved F or W. D genes are given only for firm matches. Size is omitted from some rows. Given values are once, few, many or a class for expanded clones.

. | TRBJ2-5 | . | TRBV7-7 | CASSLDSLETQYF | TGTGCTAGCAGTTTGGACAGTCTAGAGACCCAGTACTTC
TRBD1 | TRBJ1-5 | . | TRBV27 | CASSPQPTGDHSNQPQHF | TGTGCCAGCAGTCCCCAGCCCACAGGGGACCATAGCAATCAGCCCCAGCATTTT
. | TRBJ2-1 | . | TRBV19 | CASSSLPGAYNEQFF | TGTGCCAGTAGTTCCCTCCCGGGGGCCTACAATGAGCAGTTCTTC
TRBD2 | TRBJ2-1 | . | TRBV18 | CASSLDLIAGAQSSYNEQFF | TGTGCCAGCTCCCTTGATTTAATAGCGGGGGCCCAGAGCTCCTACAATGAGCAGTTCTTC
. | TRBJ1-2 | once | TRBV3-1/TRBV3-2 | CASSQDSQYYGYTF | TGTGCCAGCAGCCAAGATTCCCAGTACTATGGCTACACCTTC
. | TRBJ2-3 | . | TRBV28 | CASSLNPPGAYRTDTQYF | TGTGCCAGCAGTTTAAACCCCCCAGGGGCCTACCGCACAGATACGCAGTATTTT
. | TRBJ2-7 | . | TRBV7-9 | CASSSRGGEQYF | TGTGCCAGCAGCTCCCGGGGTGGCGAGCAGTACTTC
. | TRBJ1-1 | few | TRBV7-9 | CASSSQGKLEAFF | TGTGCCAGCAGCTCTCAGGGTAAGCTTGAAGCTTTCTTT
. | TRBJ1-2 | . | TRBV5-1 | CASSLDRAGGYTF | TGCGCCAGCAGCTTGGACCGAGCGGGAGGCTACACCTTC
TRBD1 | TRBJ2-5 | once | TRBV27 | CASRPRDSQETQYF | TGTGCCAGCAGGCCCCGGGACAGCCAAGAGACCCAGTACTTC
TRBD1 | TRBJ2-7 | . | TRBV7-8 | CASSPQGQAYEQYF | TGTGCCAGCAGCCCTCAGGGACAGGCCTACGAGCAGTACTTC
. | TRBJ2-7 | . | TRBV28 | CASSPHTGSSYEQYF | TGTGCCAGCAGTCCCCACACGGGAAGCTCCTACGAGCAGTACTTC
. | TRBJ2-6 | . | TRBV3-1/TRBV3-2 | CASSHQGFGANVLTF | TGTGCCAGCAGCCATCAGGGGTTCGGGGCCAACGTCCTGACTTTC